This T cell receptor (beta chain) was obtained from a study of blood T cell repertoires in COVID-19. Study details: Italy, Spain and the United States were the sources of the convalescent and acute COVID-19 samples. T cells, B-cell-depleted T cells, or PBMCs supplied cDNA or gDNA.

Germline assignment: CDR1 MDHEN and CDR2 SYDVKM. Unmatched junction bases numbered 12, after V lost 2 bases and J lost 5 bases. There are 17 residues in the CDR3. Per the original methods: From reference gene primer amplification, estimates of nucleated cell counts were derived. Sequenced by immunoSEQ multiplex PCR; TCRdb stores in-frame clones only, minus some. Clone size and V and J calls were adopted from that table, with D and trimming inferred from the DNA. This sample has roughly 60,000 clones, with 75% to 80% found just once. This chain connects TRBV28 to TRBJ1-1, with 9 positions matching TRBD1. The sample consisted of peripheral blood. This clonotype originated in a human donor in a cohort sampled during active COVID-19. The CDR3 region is CASSLTGTGLIKTEAFF. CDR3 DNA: TGTGCCAGCAGTTTAACCGGGACAGGGCTTATTAAAACTGAAGCTTTCTTT.